Following are 5 T cell receptor beta chains from one sample sequenced in a study of memory CD4+ T cells and cytomegalovirus serostatus. Single viable CD3+CD4+CD8-CD45RO+ cells were sorted as the memory CD4+ T cells. Produced via immunoSEQ multiplex PCR; TCRdb's table is partial and in-frame only. The sample contains about 25,000 clones, about 80% of which appear only once. Sequencing was performed on memory CD4+ T cells from blood. The receptors were gathered from an adult in good health and CMV-seronegative.

V usage is TRBV10-3 and J usage is TRBJ2-4; no clear D gene. Trimming removed 3 bases from V and 0 bases from J, with 9 bases in between. The CDR3 extends over 15 amino acids. The germline CDR1 and CDR2 sequences are ENHRY and SYGVKD. The CDR3 coding sequence is TGTGCCATCAGTGACAGCTTACTAGCCAAAAACATTCAGTACTTC. It yields the protein CAISDSLLAKNIQYF.

This clone has a single count. The J gene is TRBJ2-5, the V gene TRBV4-1, with D uncertain. V gave up 0 bases and J gave up 5 bases, with 19 bases separating them. The CDR3 contains 17 residues. Looked up from germline, CDR1 is MGHRA and CDR2 is YSYEKL. The CDR3 region is CASSQDLRAAPRETQYF. The DNA of the CDR3 is TGCGCCAGCAGCCAAGATCTTAGGGCGGCCCCGCGGGAGACCCAGTACTTC.

The chain links TRBV9 to TRBJ2-1; 12 bases match TRBD2. Germline assignment: CDR1 SGDLS and CDR2 YYNGEE. The ends lost 4 bases at V and 9 bases at J; junction bases unmatched: 5. CDR3 length: 14 amino acids. The CDR3 DNA is TGTGCCAGCAGCCCAACTAGCGGGAGGATTGAGCAGTTCTTC. Its translation: CASSPTSGRIEQFF. Full variable domain (remainder filled in from reference TRBV9 and TRBJ2-1): DSGVTQTPKHLITATGQRVTLRCSPRSGDLSVYWYQQSLDQGLQFLIQYYNGEERAKGNILERFSAQQFPDLHSELNLSSLELGDSALYFCASSPTSGRIEQFFGPGTRLTVL.

This rearrangement joins TRBV5-1 to TRBJ2-7; 10 bases fit TRBD1. The CDR3 length is 13 residues. V lost 3 bases to trimming and J lost 5 bases; unmatched junction nucleotides: 2. Germline V CDR1 and CDR2: SGHRS, YFSETQ. Here the CDR3 DNA reads TGCGCCAGCAGCTGGGGACAGGGGAACGAGCAGTACTTC. This encodes CASSWGQGNEQYF.

Comments on this clone: Other DNA sequences in the same sample also yield this CDR3. J is TRBJ1-5 and V is TRBV7-2; D not certain. Germline V gene sequence: CDR1 SGHTA, CDR2 FQGNSA. The CDR3 contains 13 residues. The ends were cut back, 1 base at V and 7 bases at J, with 8 bases in the middle. DNA of the CDR3: TGTGCCAGCAGCTTAGAGTGGAACCAGCCCCAGCATTTT. This gives the protein CASSLEWNQPQHF.